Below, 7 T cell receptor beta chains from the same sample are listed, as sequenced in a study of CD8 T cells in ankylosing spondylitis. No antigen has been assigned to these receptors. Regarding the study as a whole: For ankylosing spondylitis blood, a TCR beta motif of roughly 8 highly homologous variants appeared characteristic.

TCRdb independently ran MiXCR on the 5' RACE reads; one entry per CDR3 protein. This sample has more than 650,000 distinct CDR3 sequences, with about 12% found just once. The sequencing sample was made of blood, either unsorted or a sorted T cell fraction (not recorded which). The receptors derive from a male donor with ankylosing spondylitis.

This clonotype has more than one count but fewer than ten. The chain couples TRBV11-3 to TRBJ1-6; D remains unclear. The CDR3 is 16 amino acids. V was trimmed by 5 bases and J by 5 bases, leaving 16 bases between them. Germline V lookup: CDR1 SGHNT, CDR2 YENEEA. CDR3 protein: CASSNLGRKNNSPLHF. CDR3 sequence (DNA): TGTGCCAGCAGCAACCTTGGACGGAAGAATAATTCACCCCTCCACTTT.

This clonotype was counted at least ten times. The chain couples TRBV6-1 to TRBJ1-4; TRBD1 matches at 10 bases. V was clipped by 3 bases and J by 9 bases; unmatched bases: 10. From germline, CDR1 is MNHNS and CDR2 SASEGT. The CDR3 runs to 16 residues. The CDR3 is CASSDSNRDRGKKLFF. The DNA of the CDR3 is TGTGCCAGCAGTGACAGCAACCGGGACAGGGGTAAAAAACTGTTTTTT.

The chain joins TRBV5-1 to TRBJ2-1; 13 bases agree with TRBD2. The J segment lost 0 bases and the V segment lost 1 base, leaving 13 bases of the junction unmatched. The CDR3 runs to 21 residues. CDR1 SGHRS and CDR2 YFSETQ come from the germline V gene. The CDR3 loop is CASSLLGGLAGTPSSYNEQFF. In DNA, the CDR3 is TGCGCCAGCAGCTTGTTAGGGGGACTAGCGGGGACCCCGAGCTCCTACAATGAGCAGTTCTTC. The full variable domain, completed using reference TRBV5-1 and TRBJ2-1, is KAGVTQTPRYLIKTRGQQVTLSCSPISGHRSVSWYQQTPGQGLQFLFEYFSETQRNKGNFPGRFSGRQFSNSRSEMNVSTLELGDSALYLCASSLLGGLAGTPSSYNEQFFGPGTRLTVL.

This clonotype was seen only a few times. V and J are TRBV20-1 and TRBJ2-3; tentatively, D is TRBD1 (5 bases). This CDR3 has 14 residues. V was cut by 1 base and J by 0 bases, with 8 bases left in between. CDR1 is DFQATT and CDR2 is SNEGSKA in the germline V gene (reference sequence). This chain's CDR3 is CSARATGSTDTQYF. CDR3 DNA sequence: TGCAGTGCTAGAGCTACAGGCAGCACAGATACGCAGTATTTT.

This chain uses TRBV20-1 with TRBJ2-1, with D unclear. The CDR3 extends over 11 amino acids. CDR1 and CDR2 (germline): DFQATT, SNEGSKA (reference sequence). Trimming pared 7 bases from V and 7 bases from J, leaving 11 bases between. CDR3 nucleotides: TGCAGTGTAAACGTGCGTAATGAGCAGTTCTTC. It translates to CSVNVRNEQFF.

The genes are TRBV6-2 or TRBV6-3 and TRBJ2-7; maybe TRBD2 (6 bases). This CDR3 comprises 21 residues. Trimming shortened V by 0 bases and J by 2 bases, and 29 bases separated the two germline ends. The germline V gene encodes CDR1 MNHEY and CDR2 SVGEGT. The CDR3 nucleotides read TGTGCCAGCAGTTACTCTGTCGGCTCTAGCGTCTACCGCATTTTTGCCTACGAGCAGTACTTC. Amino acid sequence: CASSYSVGSSVYRIFAYEQYF.

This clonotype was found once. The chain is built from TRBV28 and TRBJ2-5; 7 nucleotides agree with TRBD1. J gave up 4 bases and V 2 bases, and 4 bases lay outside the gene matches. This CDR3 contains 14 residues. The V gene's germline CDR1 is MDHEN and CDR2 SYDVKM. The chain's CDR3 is CASSLPRTGETQYF. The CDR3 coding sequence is TGTGCCAGCAGTTTACCCCGGACAGGAGAGACCCAGTACTTC.